Below, 16 T cell receptor beta chains from the same sample are listed, as sequenced in a study of blood T cell repertoires in COVID-19. TCRdb keeps only in-frame clones here, not all; method: immunoSEQ multiplex PCR. Found here are more than 95,000 clones, roughly 80% of them singletons; the top ten hold roughly a quarter. The specimen was peripheral blood. These TCRs come from a man between 60 and 75 years old with acute or convalescent COVID-19.

The chain joins TRBV9 to TRBJ1-3; 10 bases agree with TRBD1. This CDR3 has 15 residues. CDR1 and CDR2 (germline): SGDLS, YYNGEE. V lost 3 bases to trimming and J lost 2 bases; unmatched junction nucleotides: 2. The CDR3 nucleotides read TGTGCCAGCAGCGGACAGGGGGCGGCTGGAAACACCATATATTTT. Its translation is CASSGQGAAGNTIYF.

The chain links TRBV12-3 or TRBV12-4 to TRBJ1-5; possibly TRBD1 for D (5 bases). The length of the CDR3 is 13 residues. V lost 2 bases to trimming and J lost 7 bases, with 9 bases between them. Here the CDR3 reads CASSLFWGQPQHF. The CDR3 DNA follows: TGTGCCAGCAGTTTATTCTGGGGCCAGCCCCAGCATTTT.

The chain joins TRBV28 to TRBJ1-1, with D uncertain. The CDR3 runs 14 residues. Germline assignment: CDR1 MDHEN and CDR2 SYDVKM. V was trimmed by 6 bases and J by 5 bases, leaving 16 bases between them. This CDR3 reads CASRPGSRATEAFF. The CDR3 bases are TGTGCCAGCAGGCCGGGATCGCGGGCGACTGAAGCTTTCTTT.

The chain links TRBV6-2 or TRBV6-3 to TRBJ2-7, with D unclear. This CDR3 is 18 amino acids long. Germline CDR1 reads MNHEY; CDR2 reads SVGEGT. The V end lost 4 bases, the J end lost 1 base, and 23 bases lay between the germline ends. CDR3 amino acids: CASSWMKTGRTMSYEQYV. The CDR3 coding sequence is TGTGCCAGCAGTTGGATGAAGACGGGTCGAACTATGTCCTACGAGCAGTACGTC.

The rearrangement uses TRBV15 and TRBJ1-5, with D perhaps matching TRBD1 (5 bases). Germline V gives CDR1 LNHNV, CDR2 YYDKDF (reference sequence). The ends were cut back, 5 bases at V and 0 bases at J, with 14 bases in the middle. The CDR3 sequence is 16 residues long. In DNA, the CDR3 is TGTGCCACCAGCTACGACAGAAGATATAGCAATCAGCCCCAGCATTTT. Amino acids: CATSYDRRYSNQPQHF.

This rearrangement joins TRBV5-4 to TRBJ1-2; a weak D match, TRBD1 (5 bases). This CDR3 has 11 amino acids. V was pared by 1 base and J by 8 bases, with 6 bases between. CDR1 is SGHNT, CDR2 YYREEE, per germline (reference sequence). The CDR3: CASSLRGGYTF. CDR3 bases: TGTGCCAGCAGCTTGAGGGGCGGCTACACCTTC.

The chain carries TRBV9 and TRBJ2-5, with a weak D call TRBD2 (6 bases). Trimming left V 3 bases short and J 3 bases short, with 15 bases between. The germline CDR1 and CDR2 sequences are SGDLS and YYNGEE. The CDR3 extends over 15 amino acids. In DNA, the CDR3 is TGTGCCAGCAGCGGCGGGATCCGGGGCAAAGAGACCCAGTACTTC. Its protein product is CASSGGIRGKETQYF.

The chain uses TRBV7-2 and TRBJ2-2, with TRBD2 as a possible D gene (6 bases). The CDR3 runs 15 residues. Germline V gene data show CDR1 as SGHTA and CDR2 as FQGNSA. Trimming pared 1 base from V and 4 bases from J, leaving 10 bases between. The CDR3 region is CASSLVGGVTGELFF. The CDR3, as DNA: TGTGCCAGCAGCTTAGTCGGCGGGGTCACCGGGGAGCTGTTTTTT.

The rearrangement links TRBV5-8 to TRBJ2-5; 9 bases align to TRBD1. CDR1 and CDR2 (germline): SGHTS, YDEGEE. This CDR3 comprises 16 residues. Trimming removed 0 bases from V and 4 bases from J; junction bases left unmatched: 7. CDR3 in DNA: TGTGCCAGCAGCTTGGGGGACAGGGTGGTAGGAGAGACCCAGTACTTC. It translates to CASSLGDRVVGETQYF. Looking up the rest from reference TRBV5-8 and TRBJ2-5 gives the full variable domain: EAGVTQSPTHLIKTRGQQATLRCSPISGHTSVYWYQQALGLGLQFLLWYDEGEERNRGNFPPRFSGRQFPNYSSELNVNALELEDSALYLCASSLGDRVVGETQYFGPGTRLLVL.

The J gene is TRBJ2-2, the V gene TRBV18, with 7 bases matching TRBD2. CDR1 is KGHSH and CDR2 is LQKENI in the germline V gene. This CDR3 has 17 residues. V lost 3 bases, J lost 6 bases, and 13 bases stayed unmatched. The CDR3 loop is CASSPVYSKGLAGELFF. DNA of the CDR3: TGTGCCAGCTCACCTGTTTATTCTAAAGGACTAGCCGGGGAGCTGTTTTTT.

The rearrangement uses TRBV3-1 (or the pseudogene TRBV3-2) and TRBJ2-1; D might be TRBD2 (6 bases). Germline assignment: CDR1 LGHDT and CDR2 YNNKEL (reference sequence). This CDR3 is 20 amino acids long. V lost 3 bases to trimming and J lost 5 bases, with 29 bases between them. The CDR3 region is CASSHVPGAGNSKRDNEQFF. The CDR3 nucleotides are TGTGCCAGCAGCCATGTCCCCGGGGCGGGAAATTCAAAGAGGGACAATGAGCAGTTCTTC.

The chain is built from TRBV19 and TRBJ2-2, with 7 bases lining up with TRBD2. CDR1 and CDR2 (germline): LNHDA, SQIVND (reference sequence). The J segment lost 1 base and the V segment lost 8 bases, leaving 7 bases of the junction unmatched. The CDR3 length is 15 residues. The DNA for the CDR3 is TGTGCCAGTGCGTCTCGCGGGAGGAACACCGGGGAGCTGTTTTTT. Its translation: CASASRGRNTGELFF.

CDR3 in amino acids: CASSFDRIGNTIYF. CDR3 nucleotides: TGTGCCAGCAGCTTCGACAGAATAGGAAACACCATATATTTT. The J gene is TRBJ1-3, the V gene TRBV11-2, with D perhaps TRBD1 (5 bases). CDR3 length: 14 residues. Per germline, CDR1 SGHAT and CDR2 FQNNGV. Trimming cost V 3 bases and J 4 bases, with 10 bases left between them.

As concerns this clone: The same CDR3 is also encoded by other DNA sequences in this sample. This sequence joins TRBV5-4 and TRBJ2-1; 7 positions match TRBD1. The CDR3 extends over 14 amino acids. V trimming: 5 bases; J trimming: 6 bases; junction bases outside the gene matches: 8. CDR1 is SGHNT, CDR2 YYREEE, per germline (reference sequence). The CDR3 nucleotides read TGTGCCAGCAGTACCCGGGACAGATCCAATGAGCAGTTCTTC. Translated, it gives CASSTRDRSNEQFF.

This clone was found many times. An end of the junction does not agree with germline; a read error may underlie this. V is TRBV14 and J is TRBJ2-5; D may be TRBD1 (6 bases). The CDR3 has 14 amino acids. CDR1 SGHDN and CDR2 FVKESK come from the germline V gene. CDR3 DNA sequence: TGTGCCAGCAGTCAAGTGGGGACAAAGGGTACCCAGTACTTC. Translating gives CASSQVGTKGTQYF.

V and J are TRBV29-1 and TRBJ1-1; D gene unclear. From germline, CDR1 is SQVTM and CDR2 ANQGSEA. This CDR3 is built from 11 residues. V shed 1 base and J shed 7 bases, with 7 bases lying between them. For the CDR3, the DNA is TGCAGCGTTGAAGGTCCGGGTGAAGCTTTCTTT. Its translation: CSVEGPGEAFF.